Listed here are 14 T cell receptor beta chains from one sample, sequenced in a study of OX40 agonist ivuxolimab in advanced cancers. The table came from immunoSEQ multiplex PCR; TCRdb's copy has only in-frame clones and leaves some out. The profile shows about 27,000 clones, less than 85% of them singletons. Sequencing was performed on CD4+ or CD8+ T cells sorted from blood, taken in a trial of the OX40 agonist ivuxolimab. These receptors were taken from an adult with an advanced solid tumor such as melanoma, head and neck, liver or kidney cancer.

The chain links TRBV6-4 to TRBJ1-5; the match to TRBD1 covers 9 bases. The germline V gene encodes CDR1 MRHNA and CDR2 SNTAGT. J gave up 9 bases and V 3 bases, and 9 bases lay outside the gene matches. CDR3 length: 15 amino acids. The CDR3 sequence: CASSDRTGDFGPQHF. The DNA for the CDR3 is TGTGCCAGCAGTGATCGGACAGGGGACTTTGGGCCCCAGCATTTT.

CDR3 coding DNA: TGTGCCAGCAGCTGGAGAATAAGCACAGATACGCAGTATTTT. Its protein product is CASSWRISTDTQYF. The chain employs TRBV13 and TRBJ2-3; D not certain. CDR3 size: 14 residues. Looked up from germline, CDR1 is PRHDT and CDR2 is FYEKMQ (reference sequence). V was shortened by 4 bases and J by 0 bases, with 8 bases between the two germline ends.

The chain combines TRBV5-6 with TRBJ2-7, with 7 bases that match TRBD1. The CDR3 is 14 residues long. The germline gives CDR1 SGHDT, CDR2 YYEEEE. V lost 4 bases to trimming and J lost 7 bases; unmatched junction nucleotides: 11. DNA for the CDR3: TGTGCCAGCAGCACCACAGGGGCCGCTTTGGAGCAGTACTTC. This gives the protein CASSTTGAALEQYF. The full variable domain, rest sourced from reference TRBV5-6 and TRBJ2-7, is DAGVTQSPTHLIKTRGQQVTLRCSPKSGHDTVSWYQQALGQGPQFIFQYYEEEERQRGNFPDRFSGHQFPNYSSELNVNALLLGDSALYLCASSTTGAALEQYFGPGTRLTVT.

The chain is built from TRBV2 and TRBJ2-7; TRBD1 matches 9 bases. The CDR3 runs to 15 residues. Germline CDR1 SNHLY, CDR2 FYNNEI. The trim removed 6 bases at V and 5 bases at J, leaving 11 bases unmatched. The CDR3 sequence: CASSLRDRVSHEQYF. The DNA for the CDR3 is TGTGCCAGCAGCCTTAGGGACAGGGTATCCCACGAGCAGTACTTC.

This clone was observed a single time. The rearrangement joins TRBV6-1 to TRBJ2-5; the match to TRBD2 covers 9 bases. The germline V gene encodes CDR1 MNHNS and CDR2 SASEGT. Trimming at V came to 1 base and at J to 7 bases, leaving 13 bases not matched to a gene. The CDR3 totals 17 residues. CDR3 in amino acids: CASSEDGGLAGWVTQYF. In nucleotides, the CDR3 is TGTGCCAGCAGTGAAGACGGGGGGCTAGCGGGATGGGTGACCCAGTACTTC.

V gene TRBV2 combines with J gene TRBJ2-7, with TRBD1 matching over 7 bases. V shed 8 bases and J 4 bases; nucleotides not matched to a gene: 8. The CDR3 runs to 13 residues. Germline V lookup: CDR1 SNHLY, CDR2 FYNNEI. CDR3 region: CASCRGWRYEQYF. Written as DNA, the CDR3 is TGTGCCAGCTGCAGGGGGTGGAGGTACGAGCAGTACTTC.

V is TRBV11-2 and J is TRBJ2-2, with D possibly matching TRBD2 (5 bases). CDR3 length: 13 amino acids. V gave up 1 base and J gave up 8 bases, with 8 bases separating them. Germline assignment: CDR1 SGHAT and CDR2 FQNNGV. The CDR3, as DNA: TGTGCCAGCAGCTTAGCCGGGGTGGGGGAGCTGTTTTTT. Its protein is CASSLAGVGELFF.

This clone was detected only once. The V call is TRBV5-6, the J call TRBJ2-7; D ambiguous. Germline V lookup: CDR1 SGHDT, CDR2 YYEEEE. The CDR3 loop spans 12 amino acids. The ends were cut back, 6 bases at V and 2 bases at J, with 9 bases in the middle. The chain's CDR3 is CASTLGTYEQYF. CDR3 nucleotides: TGTGCCAGCACTCTAGGGACCTACGAGCAGTACTTC.

This clone has a handful of counts. The chain joins TRBV28 to TRBJ2-3; 10 bases map to TRBD2. This CDR3 comprises 17 residues. V shed 6 bases and J 5 bases; nucleotides not matched to a gene: 14. Germline values: CDR1 MDHEN, CDR2 SYDVKM. CDR3 amino acids: CASSPEEAGGLLDTQYF. The CDR3, as DNA: TGTGCCAGCAGCCCTGAGGAAGCGGGGGGGCTATTAGATACGCAGTATTTT.

The gene calls are TRBV7-2 and TRBJ2-3; TRBD1 matches 7 bases. The CDR3 totals 16 residues. Germline V gene lookup returns CDR1 SGHTA and CDR2 FQGNSA. V shed 5 bases, J shed 4 bases, and the junction held 12 bases outside the gene matches. This chain's CDR3 is CASSPQGVALADTQYF. In DNA form, the CDR3 reads TGTGCCAGCAGCCCCCAGGGGGTAGCGTTAGCAGATACGCAGTATTTT.

V is TRBV6-5 and J is TRBJ1-2; D perhaps matches TRBD1 (6 bases). V was shortened by 2 bases and J by 4 bases, with 11 bases between the two germline ends. CDR1 and CDR2 (germline): MNHEY, SVGAGI. The length of the CDR3 is 14 residues. Here the CDR3 reads CASSYLGQLYGYTF. CDR3 in DNA: TGTGCCAGCAGTTACCTCGGACAGCTCTATGGCTACACCTTC.

The gene calls are TRBV7-8 and TRBJ2-2; no firm D call. Trimming left V 1 base short and J 1 base short, with 4 bases between. In germline, CDR1 is SGHVS, CDR2 FQNEAQ. The length of the CDR3 is 14 residues. CDR3 region: CASSLVLNTGELFF. CDR3 coding DNA: TGTGCCAGCAGCTTAGTTTTGAACACCGGGGAGCTGTTTTTT.

J is TRBJ2-3 and V is TRBV7-9; D call uncertain. V lost 5 bases and J 3 bases, leaving 18 bases between the germline ends. The CDR3 runs to 16 residues. The germline gives CDR1 SEHNR, CDR2 FQNEAQ (reference sequence). CDR3 in DNA: TGTGCCAGCAGCCCCTCTCCGGTAGATCCGACAGATACGCAGTATTTT. Translating it yields CASSPSPVDPTDTQYF.

The chain joins TRBV28 to TRBJ1-6; D perhaps matches TRBD1 (6 bases). The CDR3 loop spans 13 amino acids. V was pared by 4 bases and J by 10 bases, with 11 bases between. Per the germline V gene, CDR1 is MDHEN and CDR2 is SYDVKM. The CDR3 nucleotides read TGTGCCAGCAGTTACACAGGGAGGTCACCCCTCCACTTT. Amino acid sequence: CASSYTGRSPLHF.